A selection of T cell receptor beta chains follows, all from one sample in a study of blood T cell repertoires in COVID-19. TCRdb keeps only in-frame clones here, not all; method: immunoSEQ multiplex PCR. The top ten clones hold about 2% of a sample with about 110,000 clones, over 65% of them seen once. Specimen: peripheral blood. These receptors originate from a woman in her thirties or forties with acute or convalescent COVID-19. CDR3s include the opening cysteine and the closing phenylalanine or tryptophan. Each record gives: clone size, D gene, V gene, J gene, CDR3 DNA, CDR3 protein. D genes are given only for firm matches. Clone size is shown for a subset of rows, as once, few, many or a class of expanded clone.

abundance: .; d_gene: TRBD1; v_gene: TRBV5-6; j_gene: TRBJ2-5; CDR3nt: TGTGCCAGCAGCTACCAGGGGGCCGGGACCCAGTACTTC; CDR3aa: CASSYQGAGTQYF
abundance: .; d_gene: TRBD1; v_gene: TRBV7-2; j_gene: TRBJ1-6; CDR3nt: TGTGCCAGCAGCTCACAGGGGAGGCGGTTTAATTCACCCCTCCACTTT; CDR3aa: CASSSQGRRFNSPLHF
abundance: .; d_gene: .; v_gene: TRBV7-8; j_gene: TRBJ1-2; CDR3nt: TGTGCCAGCAGCTTAGAGTCCAGGGACAAGGGTGGCTACACCTTC; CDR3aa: CASSLESRDKGGYTF
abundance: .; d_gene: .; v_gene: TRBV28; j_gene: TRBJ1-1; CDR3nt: TGTGCCAGCAGTTTGGGGGACAACATGAACACTGAAGCTTTCTTT; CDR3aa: CASSLGDNMNTEAFF
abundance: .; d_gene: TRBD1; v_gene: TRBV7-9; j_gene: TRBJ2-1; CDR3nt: TGTGCCAGCAGCAACACGGACAGGGTGGGACTCATATACAATGAGCAGTTCTTC; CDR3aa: CASSNTDRVGLIYNEQFF
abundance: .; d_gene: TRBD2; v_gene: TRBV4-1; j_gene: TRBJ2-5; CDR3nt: TGCGCCAGCAGCCAAGGGACTAGTTCATCCGAGACCCAGTACTTC; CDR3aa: CASSQGTSSSETQYF
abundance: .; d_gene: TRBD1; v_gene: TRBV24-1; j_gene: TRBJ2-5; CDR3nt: TGTGCCACCAGTGACCGTTGGACAGGGGAGACCCAGTACTTC; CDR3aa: CATSDRWTGETQYF
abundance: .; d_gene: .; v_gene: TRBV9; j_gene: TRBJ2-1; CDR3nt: TGTGCCAGCAGCGTAGGTCTAGGTGTATACTCATCTGAGCAGTTCTTC; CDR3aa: CASSVGLGVYSSEQFF
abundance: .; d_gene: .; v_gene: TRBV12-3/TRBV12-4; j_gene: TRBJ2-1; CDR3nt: TGTGCCAGCAGTTTTATAATAGTCGCGCAGTTCTTC; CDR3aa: CASSFIIVAQFF
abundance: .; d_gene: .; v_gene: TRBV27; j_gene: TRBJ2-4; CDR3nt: TGTGCCAGCAGTTTTACAGGGCAAACCAAAAACATTCAGTACTTC; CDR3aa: CASSFTGQTKNIQYF
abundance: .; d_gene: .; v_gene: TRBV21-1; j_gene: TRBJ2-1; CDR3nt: TGTGCCAGCAGCAATATTATCGGACTAGCGGCGCATGAGCAGTTCTTC; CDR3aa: CASSNIIGLAAHEQFF
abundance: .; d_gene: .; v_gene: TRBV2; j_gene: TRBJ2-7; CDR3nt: TGTGCCAGCAGTGCATTACAGACCTACGAGCAGTACTTC; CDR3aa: CASSALQTYEQYF
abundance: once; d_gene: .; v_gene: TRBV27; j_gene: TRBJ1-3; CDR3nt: TGTGCCAGCAGTTTATCCTGGCAGGGGACGCCCGGAAACACCATATATTTT; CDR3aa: CASSLSWQGTPGNTIYF
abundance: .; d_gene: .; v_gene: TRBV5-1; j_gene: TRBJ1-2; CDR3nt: TGCGCCAGCAGCTTGGGGTGGCAGGCCCCCCACCGTAACTATGGCTACACCTTC; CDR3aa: CASSLGWQAPHRNYGYTF
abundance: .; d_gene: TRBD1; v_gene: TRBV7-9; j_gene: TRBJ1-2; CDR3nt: TGTGCCAGCAGCTTGGACCTGACAGGGTTCTATGGCTACACCTTC; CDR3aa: CASSLDLTGFYGYTF
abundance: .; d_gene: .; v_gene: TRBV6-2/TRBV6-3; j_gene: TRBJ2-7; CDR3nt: TGTGCCAGCAGCCAAGCTAGCGACGGACCCTACGAGCAGTACTTC; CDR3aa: CASSQASDGPYEQYF
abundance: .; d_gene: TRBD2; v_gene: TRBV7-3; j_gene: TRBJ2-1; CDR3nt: TGTGCCAGCAGCTTAGGCAGCGGGGGGTTGTATGAGCAGTTCTTC; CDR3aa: CASSLGSGGLYEQFF
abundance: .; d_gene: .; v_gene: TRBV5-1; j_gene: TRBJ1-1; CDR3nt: TGCGCCAGCAGCTACAGGGAGAACACTGAAGCTTTCTTT; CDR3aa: CASSYRENTEAFF
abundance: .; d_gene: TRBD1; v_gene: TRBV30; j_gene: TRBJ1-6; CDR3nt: TGTGCCTGGAGTGCGTCCGGGACAGGGGCTTCACCCCTCCACTTT; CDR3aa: CAWSASGTGASPLHF
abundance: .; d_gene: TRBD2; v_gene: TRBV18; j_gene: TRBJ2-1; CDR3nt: TGTGCCAGCTCACCGCGACTAGCGGGGGGGCATGACTCGGAGAATGAGCAGTTCTTC; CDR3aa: CASSPRLAGGHDSENEQFF
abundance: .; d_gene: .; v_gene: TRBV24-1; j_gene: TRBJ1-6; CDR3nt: TGTGCCACCAGTCGCCCCCCCGGACATCGGCCGGGCTCCTATAATTCACCCCTCCACTTT; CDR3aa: CATSRPPGHRPGSYNSPLHF
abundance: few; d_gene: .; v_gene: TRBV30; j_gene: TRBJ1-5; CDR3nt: TGTGCCTGGAGTGGTCAGGTGGGCAATCAGCCCCAGCATTTT; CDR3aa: CAWSGQVGNQPQHF
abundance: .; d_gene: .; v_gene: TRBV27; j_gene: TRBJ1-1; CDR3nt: TGTGCCGGGAACAAGGGGGTTCGAGGCACTGAAGCTTTCTTT; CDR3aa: CAGNKGVRGTEAFF
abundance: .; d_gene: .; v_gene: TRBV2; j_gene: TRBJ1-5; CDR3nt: TGTGCCAGCAGTGAGCTGAGGAATCAGCCCCAGCATTTT; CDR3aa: CASSELRNQPQHF
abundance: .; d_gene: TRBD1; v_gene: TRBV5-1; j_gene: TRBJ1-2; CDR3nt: TGCGCCAGCAGCAAGGACAGGGGGGACTATGGCTACACCTTC; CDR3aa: CASSKDRGDYGYTF
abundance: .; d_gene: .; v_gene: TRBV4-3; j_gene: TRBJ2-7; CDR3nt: TGCGCCAGCAGCCAAGACAGGGTATTATACGAGCAGTACTTC; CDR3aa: CASSQDRVLYEQYF
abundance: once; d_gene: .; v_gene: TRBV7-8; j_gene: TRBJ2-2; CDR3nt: TGTGCCAGCAGCTTACTGGGACACGGGGAGCTGTTTTTT; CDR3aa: CASSLLGHGELFF
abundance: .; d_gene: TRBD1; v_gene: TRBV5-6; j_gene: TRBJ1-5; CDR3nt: TGTGCCAGCAGCTTTTTTGGGACAGGAAACAATCAGCCCCAGCATTTT; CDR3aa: CASSFFGTGNNQPQHF
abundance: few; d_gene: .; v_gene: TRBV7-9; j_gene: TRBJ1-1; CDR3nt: TGTGCCAGCAGCTTAGTGACAGGGAACACTGAAGCTTTCTTT; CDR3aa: CASSLVTGNTEAFF
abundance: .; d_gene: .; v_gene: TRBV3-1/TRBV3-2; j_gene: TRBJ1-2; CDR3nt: TGTGCCAGCAGCCCCCTCCAAGGGAGGTATGGCTACACCTTC; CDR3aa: CASSPLQGRYGYTF
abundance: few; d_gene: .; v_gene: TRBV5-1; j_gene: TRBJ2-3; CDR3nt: TGCGCCAGCAAGGGGCTATCTTCTTCCACAGATACGGAGTATTTT; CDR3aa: CASKGLSSSTDTEYF
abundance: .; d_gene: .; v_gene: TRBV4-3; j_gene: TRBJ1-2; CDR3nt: TGCGCCAGCAGCCAAGAGGAGGGGTCTGGCTACACCTTC; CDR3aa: CASSQEEGSGYTF
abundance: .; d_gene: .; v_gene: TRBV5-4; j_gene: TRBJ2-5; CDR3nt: TGTGCCAGCAGTCCCCCGACAGACCAAGAGACCCAGTACTTC; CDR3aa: CASSPPTDQETQYF
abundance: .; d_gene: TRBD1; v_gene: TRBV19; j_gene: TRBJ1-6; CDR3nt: TGTGCCGCTGGGGAAGGGACAGATAATTCACCCCTCCACTTT; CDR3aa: CAAGEGTDNSPLHF
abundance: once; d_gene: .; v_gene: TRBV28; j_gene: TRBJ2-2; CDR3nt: TGTGCCAGCAGTGCACATTCGGGGAACGCCGGGGAGCTGTTTTTT; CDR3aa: CASSAHSGNAGELFF
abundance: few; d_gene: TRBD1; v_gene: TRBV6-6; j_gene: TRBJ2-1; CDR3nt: TGTGCCAGCAGTTACGGACAGGGCCGTTACAATGAGCAGTTCTTC; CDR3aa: CASSYGQGRYNEQFF
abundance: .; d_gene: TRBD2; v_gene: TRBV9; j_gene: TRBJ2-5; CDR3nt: TGTGCCAGCAGCGTAGGAGTAGCGGGGGGGCTAGAGACCCAGTACTTC; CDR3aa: CASSVGVAGGLETQYF
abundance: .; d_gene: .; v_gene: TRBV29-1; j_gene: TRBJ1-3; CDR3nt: TGCAGCGCTACACAGGGAGGAAACACCATATATTTT; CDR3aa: CSATQGGNTIYF
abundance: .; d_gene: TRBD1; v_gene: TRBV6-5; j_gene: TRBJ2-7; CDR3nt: TGTGCCAGCGGCCGGGACAGGGAAACCTACGAGCAGTACTTC; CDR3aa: CASGRDRETYEQYF
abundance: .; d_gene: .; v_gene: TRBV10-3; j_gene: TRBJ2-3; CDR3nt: TGTGCCATCAGCCCGTTCCCCACAGATACGCAGTATTTT; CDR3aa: CAISPFPTDTQYF
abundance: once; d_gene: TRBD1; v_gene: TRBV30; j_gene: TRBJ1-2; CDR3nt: TGTGCCTGGAGCAGGACAGGGTTTTACGGCTACACCTTC; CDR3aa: CAWSRTGFYGYTF
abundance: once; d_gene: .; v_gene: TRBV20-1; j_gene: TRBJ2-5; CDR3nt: TGCAGTGCTTCGTCAGAGACCCAGTACTTC; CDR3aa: CSASSETQYF
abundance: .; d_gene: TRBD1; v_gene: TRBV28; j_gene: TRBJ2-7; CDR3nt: TGTGCCAGCAGTGACACAGGGGGCGCAACATTAGAGCAGTACTTC; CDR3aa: CASSDTGGATLEQYF
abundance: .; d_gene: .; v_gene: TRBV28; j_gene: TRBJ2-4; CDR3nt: TGTGCCAGCAGTTTAATTTCTGGGGGCAGGGGCAACATTCAGTACTTC; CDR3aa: CASSLISGGRGNIQYF
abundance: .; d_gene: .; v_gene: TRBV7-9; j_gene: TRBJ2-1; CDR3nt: TGTGCCAGCAGCCGGAGTGGGGGCAGTTACAATGAGCAGTTCTTC; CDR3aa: CASSRSGGSYNEQFF
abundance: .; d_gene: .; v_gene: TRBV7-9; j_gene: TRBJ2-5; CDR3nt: TGTGCCAGCAGCGCCTTTGCGGGGGACAAGACCCAGTACTTC; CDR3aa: CASSAFAGDKTQYF
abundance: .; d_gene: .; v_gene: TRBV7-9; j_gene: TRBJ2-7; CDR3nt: TGTGCCAGCAGCAAAGACAGGTTATCCGAGCAGTACTTC; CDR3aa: CASSKDRLSEQYF
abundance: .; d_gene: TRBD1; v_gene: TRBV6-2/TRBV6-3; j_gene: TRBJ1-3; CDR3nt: TGTGCCAGCAGTACCGGGACAGGCCTCTCTGGAAACACCATATATTTT; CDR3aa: CASSTGTGLSGNTIYF
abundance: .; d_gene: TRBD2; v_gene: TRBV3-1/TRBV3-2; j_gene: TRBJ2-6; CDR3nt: TGTGCCAGCAGCCATTTAGCGGGGCTTAGCTCTGGGGCCAACGTCCTGACTTTC; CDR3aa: CASSHLAGLSSGANVLTF
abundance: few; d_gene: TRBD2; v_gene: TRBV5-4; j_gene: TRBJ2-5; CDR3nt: TGTGCCAGCAGCTTGGGAGCTAGCGGGGGAACCCGGTACCAAGAGACCCAGTACTTC; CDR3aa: CASSLGASGGTRYQETQYF
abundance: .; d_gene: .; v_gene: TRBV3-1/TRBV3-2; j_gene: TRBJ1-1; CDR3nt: TGTGCCAGCAGCCAAGATCCTACAGGGAACACTGAAGCTTTCTTT; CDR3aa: CASSQDPTGNTEAFF
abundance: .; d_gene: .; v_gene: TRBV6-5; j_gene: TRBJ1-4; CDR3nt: TGTGCCAGCAGCTACCTAGCGGCAACTAATGAAAAACTGTTTTTT; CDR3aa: CASSYLAATNEKLFF
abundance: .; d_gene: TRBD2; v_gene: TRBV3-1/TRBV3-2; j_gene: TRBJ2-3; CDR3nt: TGTGCCAGCAGCCAAGCGGGGGGTACGGGCCCAGATACGCAGTATTTT; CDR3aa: CASSQAGGTGPDTQYF
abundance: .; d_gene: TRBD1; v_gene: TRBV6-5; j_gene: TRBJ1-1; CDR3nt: TGTGCCAGCAGTTACGCCGGCGGGACAGCCACTGAAGCTTTCTTT; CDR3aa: CASSYAGGTATEAFF
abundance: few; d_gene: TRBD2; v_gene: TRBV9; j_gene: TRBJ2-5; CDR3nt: TGTGCCAGCAGCGTAGAGGGAGGGGACCAGTACTTC; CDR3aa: CASSVEGGDQYF